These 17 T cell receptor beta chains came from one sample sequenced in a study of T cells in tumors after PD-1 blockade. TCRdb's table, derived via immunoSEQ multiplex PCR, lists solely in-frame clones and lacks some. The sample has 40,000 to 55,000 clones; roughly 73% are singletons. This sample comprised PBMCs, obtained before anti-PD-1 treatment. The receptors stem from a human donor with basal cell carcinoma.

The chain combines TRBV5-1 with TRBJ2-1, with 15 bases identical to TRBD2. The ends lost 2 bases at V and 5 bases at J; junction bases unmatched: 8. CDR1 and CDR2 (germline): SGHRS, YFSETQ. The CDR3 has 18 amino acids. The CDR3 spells CASSFTGTSGRPDNEQFF. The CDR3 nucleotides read TGCGCCAGCAGCTTTACCGGGACTAGCGGGAGGCCCGACAATGAGCAGTTCTTC.

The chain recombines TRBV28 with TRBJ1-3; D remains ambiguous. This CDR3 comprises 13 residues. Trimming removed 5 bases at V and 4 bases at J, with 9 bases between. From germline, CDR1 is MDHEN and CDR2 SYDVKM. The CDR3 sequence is CASSIQIGNTIYF. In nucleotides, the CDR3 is TGTGCCAGCAGTATCCAAATCGGAAACACCATATATTTT.

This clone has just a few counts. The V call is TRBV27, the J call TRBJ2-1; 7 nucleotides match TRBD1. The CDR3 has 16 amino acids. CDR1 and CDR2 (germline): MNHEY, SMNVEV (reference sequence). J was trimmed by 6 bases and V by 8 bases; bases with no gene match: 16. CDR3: CASATGALGVGNEQFF. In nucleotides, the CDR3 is TGTGCCAGCGCAACAGGGGCCCTTGGAGTAGGCAATGAGCAGTTCTTC.

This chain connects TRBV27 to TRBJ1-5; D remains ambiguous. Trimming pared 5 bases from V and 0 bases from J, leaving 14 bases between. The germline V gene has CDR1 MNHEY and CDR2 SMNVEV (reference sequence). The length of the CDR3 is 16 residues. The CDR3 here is CASSPHSTLSNQPQHF. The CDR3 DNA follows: TGTGCCAGCAGTCCCCATTCGACACTTAGCAATCAGCCCCAGCATTTT.

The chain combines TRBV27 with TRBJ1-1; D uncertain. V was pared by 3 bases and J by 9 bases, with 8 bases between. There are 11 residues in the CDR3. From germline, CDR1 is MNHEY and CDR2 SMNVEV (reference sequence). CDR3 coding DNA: TGTGCCAGCAGTTTCGGGCCTCAAGCTTTCTTT. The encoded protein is CASSFGPQAFF.

CDR3 sequence: CASSLSGLYGYTF. The CDR3 nucleotides read TGTGCCAGCAGTTTGTCGGGGTTGTATGGCTACACCTTC. The chain is built from TRBV28 and TRBJ1-2; D call uncertain. The germline V gene has CDR1 MDHEN and CDR2 SYDVKM. V was trimmed by 3 bases and J by 5 bases, leaving 10 bases between them. This CDR3 region has 13 residues.

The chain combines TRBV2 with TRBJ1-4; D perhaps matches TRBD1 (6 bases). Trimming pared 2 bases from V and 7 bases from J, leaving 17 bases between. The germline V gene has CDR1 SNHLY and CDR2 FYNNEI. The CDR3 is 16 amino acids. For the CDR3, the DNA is TGTGCCAGCAGTGAACGTTATGGGGGCACGGGTGAAAAACTGTTTTTT. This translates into CASSERYGGTGEKLFF.

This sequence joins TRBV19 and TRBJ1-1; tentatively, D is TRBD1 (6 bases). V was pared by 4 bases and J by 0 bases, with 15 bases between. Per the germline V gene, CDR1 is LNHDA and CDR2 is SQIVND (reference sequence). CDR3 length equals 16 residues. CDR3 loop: CASSKRDTTMNTEAFF. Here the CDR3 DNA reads TGTGCCAGTAGTAAGCGGGACACTACCATGAACACTGAAGCTTTCTTT.

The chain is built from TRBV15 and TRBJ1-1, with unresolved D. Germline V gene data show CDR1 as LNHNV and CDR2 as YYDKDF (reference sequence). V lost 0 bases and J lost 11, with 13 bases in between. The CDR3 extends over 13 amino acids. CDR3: CATSRDYGLWAFF. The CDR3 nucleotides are TGTGCCACCAGCAGAGATTATGGTTTGTGGGCTTTCTTT.

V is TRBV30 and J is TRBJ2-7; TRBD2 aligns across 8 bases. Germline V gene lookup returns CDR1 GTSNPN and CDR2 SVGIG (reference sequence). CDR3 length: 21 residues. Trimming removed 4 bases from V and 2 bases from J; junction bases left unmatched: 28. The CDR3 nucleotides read TGTGCCTGGACCCGACAGTGGGGTCGCCGTCCAGCTAGCGGGTTCACCTACGAGCAGTACTTC. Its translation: CAWTRQWGRRPASGFTYEQYF.

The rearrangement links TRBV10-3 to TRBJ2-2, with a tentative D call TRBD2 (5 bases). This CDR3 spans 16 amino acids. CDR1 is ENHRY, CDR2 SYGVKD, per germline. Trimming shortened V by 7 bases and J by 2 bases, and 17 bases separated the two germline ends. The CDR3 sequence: CAIKPDGLVNTGELFF. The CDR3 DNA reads TGTGCCATCAAGCCGGACGGACTGGTAAACACCGGGGAGCTGTTTTTT.

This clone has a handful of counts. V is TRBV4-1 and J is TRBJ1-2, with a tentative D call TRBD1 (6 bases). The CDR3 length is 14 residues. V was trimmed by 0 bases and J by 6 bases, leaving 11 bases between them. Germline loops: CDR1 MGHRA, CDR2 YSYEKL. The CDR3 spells CASSQDNRADGYTF. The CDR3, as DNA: TGCGCCAGCAGCCAAGATAACAGGGCCGATGGCTACACCTTC.

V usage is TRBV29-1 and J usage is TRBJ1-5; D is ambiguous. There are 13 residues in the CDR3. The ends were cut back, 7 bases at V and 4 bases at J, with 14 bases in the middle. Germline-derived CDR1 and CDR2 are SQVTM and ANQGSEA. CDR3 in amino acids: CSAGGGFNQPQHF. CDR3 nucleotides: TGCAGCGCTGGAGGAGGGTTTAATCAGCCCCAGCATTTT.

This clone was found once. This CDR3 reads CASRPWGAGQPQHF. In nucleotides, the CDR3 is TGTGCCAGCAGGCCGTGGGGCGCGGGTCAGCCCCAGCATTTT. The rearrangement joins TRBV6-5 to TRBJ1-5; tentative D call: TRBD1 (5 bases). The length of the CDR3 is 14 residues. Germline V gene data show CDR1 as MNHEY and CDR2 as SVGAGI. Trimming took 6 bases from V and 6 from J, leaving 15 bases between them.

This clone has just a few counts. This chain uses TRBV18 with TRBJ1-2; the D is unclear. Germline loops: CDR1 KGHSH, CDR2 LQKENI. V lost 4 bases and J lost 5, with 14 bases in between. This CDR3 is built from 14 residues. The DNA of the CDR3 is TGTGCCAGCTCACTATCAACCGCCTCATATGGCTACACCTTC. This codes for CASSLSTASYGYTF. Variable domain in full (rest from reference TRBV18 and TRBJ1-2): NAGVMQNPRHLVRRRGQEARLRCSPMKGHSHVYWYRQLPEEGLKFMVYLQKENIIDESGMPKERFSAEFPKEGPSILRIQQVVRGDSAAYFCASSLSTASYGYTFGSGTRLTVV.

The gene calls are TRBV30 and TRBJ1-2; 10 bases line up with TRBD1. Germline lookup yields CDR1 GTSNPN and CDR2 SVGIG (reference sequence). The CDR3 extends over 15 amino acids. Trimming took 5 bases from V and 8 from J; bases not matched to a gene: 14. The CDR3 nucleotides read TGTGCCTGGGAAGGGGGACAGGGGAGAATTTGGGGCTACACCTTC. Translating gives CAWEGGQGRIWGYTF.

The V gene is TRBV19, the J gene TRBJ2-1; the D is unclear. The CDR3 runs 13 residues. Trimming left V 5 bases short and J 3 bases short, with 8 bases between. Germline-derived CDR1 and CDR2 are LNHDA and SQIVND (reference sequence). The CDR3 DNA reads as TGTGCCAGTAGTTTTTCATACTACAATGAGCAGTTCTTC. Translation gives CASSFSYYNEQFF. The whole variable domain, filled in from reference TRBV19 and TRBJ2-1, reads DGGITQSPKYLFRKEGQNVTLSCEQNLNHDAMYWYRQDPGQGLRLIYYSQIVNDFQKGDIAEGYSVSREKKESFPLTVTSAQKNPTAFYLCASSFSYYNEQFFGPGTRLTVL.